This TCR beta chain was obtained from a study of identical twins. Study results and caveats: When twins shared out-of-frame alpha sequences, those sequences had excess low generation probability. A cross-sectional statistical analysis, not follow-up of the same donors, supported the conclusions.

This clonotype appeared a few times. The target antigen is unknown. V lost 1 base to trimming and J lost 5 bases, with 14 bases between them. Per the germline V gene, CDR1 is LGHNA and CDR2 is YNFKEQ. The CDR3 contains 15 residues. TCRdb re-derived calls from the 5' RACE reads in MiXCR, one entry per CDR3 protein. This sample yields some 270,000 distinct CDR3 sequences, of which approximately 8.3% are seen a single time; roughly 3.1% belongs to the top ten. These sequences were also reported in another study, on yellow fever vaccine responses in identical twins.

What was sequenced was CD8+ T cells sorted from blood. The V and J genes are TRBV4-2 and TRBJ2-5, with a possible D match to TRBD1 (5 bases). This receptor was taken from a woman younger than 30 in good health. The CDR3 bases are TGTGCCAGCAGCCAAGCATGGACCCCAGGGGAGACCCAGTACTTC. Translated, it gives CASSQAWTPGETQYF.